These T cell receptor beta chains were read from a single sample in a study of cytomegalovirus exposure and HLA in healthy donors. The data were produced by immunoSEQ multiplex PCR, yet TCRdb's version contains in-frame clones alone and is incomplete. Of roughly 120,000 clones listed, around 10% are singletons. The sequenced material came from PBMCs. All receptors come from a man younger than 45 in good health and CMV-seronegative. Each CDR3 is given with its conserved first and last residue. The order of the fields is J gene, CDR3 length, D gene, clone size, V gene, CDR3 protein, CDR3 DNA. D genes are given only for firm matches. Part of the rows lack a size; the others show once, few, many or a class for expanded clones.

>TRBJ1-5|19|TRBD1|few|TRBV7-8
CASSLGLGQVPYSNQPQHF
TGTGCCAGCAGCTTGGGTTTAGGACAGGTCCCATATAGCAATCAGCCCCAGCATTTT
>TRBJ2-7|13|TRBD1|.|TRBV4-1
CASSHGQAYEQYF
TGCGCCAGCAGCCACGGACAGGCCTACGAGCAGTACTTC
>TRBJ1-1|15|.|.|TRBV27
CASSFLQGPRGEAFF
TGTGCCAGCAGTTTCCTCCAGGGGCCCCGCGGTGAAGCTTTCTTT
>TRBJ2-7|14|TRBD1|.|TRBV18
CASSPGTGSYEQYF
TGTGCCAGCTCACCAGGGACAGGTTCATACGAGCAGTACTTC
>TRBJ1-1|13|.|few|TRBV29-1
CSVRGGADTEAFF
TGCAGCGTGAGGGGGGGCGCGGACACTGAAGCTTTCTTT
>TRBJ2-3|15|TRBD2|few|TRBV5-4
CASSLNSGGLDTQYF
TGTGCCAGCAGCTTGAATAGCGGGGGGCTAGATACGCAGTATTTT
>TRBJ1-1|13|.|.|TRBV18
CASSPIGNTEAFF
TGTGCCAGCTCACCAATCGGGAACACTGAAGCTTTCTTT
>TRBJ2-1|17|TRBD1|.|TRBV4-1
CASSQARQGVNWNEQFF
TGCGCCAGCAGCCAAGCCAGACAGGGGGTAAACTGGAATGAGCAGTTCTTC
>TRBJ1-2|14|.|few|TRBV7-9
CASSWVGGKGGYTF
TGTGCCAGCAGCTGGGTAGGGGGAAAGGGAGGCTACACCTTC
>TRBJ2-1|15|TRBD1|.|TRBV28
CASSSAGQGLLEQFF
TGTGCCAGCAGTTCGGCCGGACAGGGGCTTCTTGAGCAGTTCTTC
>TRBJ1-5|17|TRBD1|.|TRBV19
CASSHGGQAYSNQPQHF
TGTGCCAGTAGCCATGGAGGACAGGCTTATAGCAATCAGCCCCAGCATTTT
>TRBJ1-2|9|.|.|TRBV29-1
CSVEEGYTF
TGCAGCGTTGAGGAGGGCTACACCTTC
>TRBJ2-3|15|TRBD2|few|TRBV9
CASSGQLAVTDTQYF
TGTGCCAGCAGCGGACAACTAGCGGTCACAGATACGCAGTATTTT
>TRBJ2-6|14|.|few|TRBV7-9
CASAGAAGANVLTF
TGTGCCAGCGCAGGGGCCGCTGGGGCCAACGTCCTGACTTTC
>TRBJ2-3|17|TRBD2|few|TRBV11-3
CASSFRTSGRSTDTQYF
TGTGCCAGCAGCTTCCGGACTAGCGGGAGGAGCACAGATACGCAGTATTTT
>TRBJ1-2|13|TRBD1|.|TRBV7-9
CASTGQGSYGYTF
TGTGCCAGCACGGGACAGGGGAGCTATGGCTACACCTTC
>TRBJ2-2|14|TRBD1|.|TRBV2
CASKKGQGPGELFF
TGTGCCAGCAAGAAAGGACAGGGACCCGGGGAGCTGTTTTTT
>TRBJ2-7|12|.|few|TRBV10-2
CASSPNRDEQYF
TGCGCCAGCAGCCCGAACAGGGACGAGCAGTACTTC
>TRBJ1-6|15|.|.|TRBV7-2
CASSPGSSYNSPLHF
TGTGCCAGCAGCCCGGGGAGCTCCTATAATTCACCCCTCCACTTT
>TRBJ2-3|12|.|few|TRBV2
CASSPTRGKQYF
TGTGCCAGCAGCCCCACCAGGGGTAAGCAGTATTTT
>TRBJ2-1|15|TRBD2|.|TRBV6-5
CASSPLAGEYNEQFF
TGTGCCAGCAGCCCACTAGCGGGGGAATACAATGAGCAGTTCTTC
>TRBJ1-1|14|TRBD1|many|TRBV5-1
CASSAQGFYTEAFF
TGCGCCAGCAGCGCACAGGGGTTCTACACTGAAGCTTTCTTT
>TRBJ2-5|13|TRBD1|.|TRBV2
CASSVGQGETQYF
TGTGCCAGCAGTGTAGGACAGGGGGAGACCCAGTACTTC
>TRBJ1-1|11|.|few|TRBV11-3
CASSNGAEAFF
TGTGCCAGCAGTAACGGGGCTGAAGCTTTCTTT
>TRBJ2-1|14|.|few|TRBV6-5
CASSYTSSYNEQFF
TGTGCCAGCAGTTACACTAGCTCCTACAATGAGCAGTTCTTC
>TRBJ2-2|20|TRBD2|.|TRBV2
CASSDQGARASGRVTGELFF
TGTGCCAGCAGTGACCAGGGGGCGCGGGCTAGCGGGAGGGTGACCGGGGAGCTGTTTTTT
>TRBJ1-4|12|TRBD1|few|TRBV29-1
CSVLKGTGKLFF
TGCAGCGTTCTTAAAGGGACAGGAAAACTGTTTTTT